Here is one T cell receptor beta chain with its context. Sequencing was performed with immunoSEQ multiplex PCR; in TCRdb, only in-frame clones are kept and a portion is missing. Of under 700,000 clones in the sample, roughly 74% were seen once. V lost 1 base to trimming and J lost 1 base, with 13 bases between them. The CDR3 loop spans 17 amino acids. The data belong to a study of shared T cell receptors in the human thymus. These data also formed part of another study, on human thymus T cells. That paper notes: Thymus pieces cut out during corrective heart surgery were the tissue that was used. Unrelated individuals had highly overlapping thymic repertoires, as reported in related research.

V is TRBV23-1 and J is TRBJ2-2, with D perhaps matching TRBD1 (5 bases). TRBV23-1 is annotated as an ORF whose role is uncertain. This TCR was sampled from a boy under two years old with a congenital heart defect. The sample comprised thymocytes. CDR3 protein: CASSQFEIGQNTGELFF. The CDR3 DNA reads as TGCGCCAGCAGTCAATTCGAAATCGGACAGAACACCGGGGAGCTGTTTTTT.